The T cell receptor beta chain under discussion was sequenced for a study of cytomegalovirus exposure and HLA in healthy donors. Study results and caveats: Reports credit the classifier with highly specific, highly sensitive diagnosis of cytomegalovirus status.

Notes on this clone: Its antigen is not known.

The J segment lost 9 bases and the V segment lost 6 bases, leaving 14 bases of the junction unmatched. This CDR3 is built from 16 residues. Germline V gene sequence: CDR1 LNHDA, CDR2 SQIVND (reference sequence). Method: immunoSEQ multiplex PCR; TCRdb's copy keeps in-frame clones and lacks some. This sample has roughly 140,000 clones, with 80% to 90% found just once. Specimen: PBMCs. The receptor's source is a woman younger than 35 in good health and CMV-seropositive. The V call is TRBV19, the J call TRBJ2-4; 10 positions match TRBD1. CDR3 region: CASSPVWDRGPGIQYF. CDR3 nucleotides: TGTGCCAGTAGCCCCGTTTGGGACAGGGGCCCCGGCATTCAGTACTTC.